This section outlines one T cell receptor (beta chain) sequence together with its context. Its target is not known. The data were obtained in a study of T cells after yellow fever vaccination. TCRdb re-called the 5' RACE reads through MiXCR, storing one row per CDR3 protein. The data contain hundreds of thousands of distinct CDR3 sequences, 15% to 20% of them singletons. Study conclusions and caveats: Abundant clonotypes from the bulk population could contaminate FACS-sorted repertoires. It was the secondary response that reached its peak faster, day 5 versus 15, but it was weaker.

Between the trimmed V and J ends, which lost 5 bases and 3 bases, there was a span of 15 bases. Germline assignment: CDR1 SGHTA and CDR2 FQGNSA. The CDR3 extends over 15 amino acids. This sequence was found in a man younger than 30 who received the YFV17D yellow fever vaccine. The sample in question was PBMCs, obtained before the yellow fever booster vaccination. The rearrangement links TRBV7-2 to TRBJ2-3, with TRBD2 as a possible D gene (6 bases). CDR3 sequence: CASSLIAAITDTQYF. DNA for the CDR3: TGTGCCAGCAGCCTCATAGCGGCGATAACAGATACGCAGTATTTT.